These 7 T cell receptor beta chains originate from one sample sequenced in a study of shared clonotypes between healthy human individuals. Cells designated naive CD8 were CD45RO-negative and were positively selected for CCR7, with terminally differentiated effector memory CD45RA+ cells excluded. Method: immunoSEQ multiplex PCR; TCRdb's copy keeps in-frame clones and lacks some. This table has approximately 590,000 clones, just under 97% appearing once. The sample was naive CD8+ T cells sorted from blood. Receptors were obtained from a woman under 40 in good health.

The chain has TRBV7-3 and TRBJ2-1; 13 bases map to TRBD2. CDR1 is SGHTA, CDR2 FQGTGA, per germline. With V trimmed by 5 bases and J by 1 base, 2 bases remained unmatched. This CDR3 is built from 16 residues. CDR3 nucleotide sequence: TGTGCCAGCAGCAAGGGACTAGCGGGATCCTACAATGAGCAGTTCTTC. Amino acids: CASSKGLAGSYNEQFF.

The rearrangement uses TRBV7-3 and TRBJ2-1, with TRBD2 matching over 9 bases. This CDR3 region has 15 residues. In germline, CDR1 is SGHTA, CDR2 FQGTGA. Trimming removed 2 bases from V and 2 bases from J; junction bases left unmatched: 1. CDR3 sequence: CASSLLAGPYNEQFF. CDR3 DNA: TGTGCCAGCAGCTTACTAGCGGGACCCTACAATGAGCAGTTCTTC.

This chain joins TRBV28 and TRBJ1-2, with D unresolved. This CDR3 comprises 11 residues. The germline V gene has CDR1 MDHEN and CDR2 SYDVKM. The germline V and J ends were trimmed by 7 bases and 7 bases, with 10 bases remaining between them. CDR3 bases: TGTGCCAGCAACTTCGACCGTGGCTACACCTTC. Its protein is CASNFDRGYTF.

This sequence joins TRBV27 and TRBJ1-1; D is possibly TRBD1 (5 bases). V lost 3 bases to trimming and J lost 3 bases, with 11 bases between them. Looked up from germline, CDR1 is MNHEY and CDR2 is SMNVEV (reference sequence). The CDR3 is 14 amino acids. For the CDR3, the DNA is TGTGCCAGCAGTTTTATAGGGGCTTACACTGAAGCTTTCTTT. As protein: CASSFIGAYTEAFF.

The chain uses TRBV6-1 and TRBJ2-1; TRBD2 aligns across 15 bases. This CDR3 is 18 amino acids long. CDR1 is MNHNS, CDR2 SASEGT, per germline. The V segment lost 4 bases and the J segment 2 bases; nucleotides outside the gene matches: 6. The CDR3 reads CASSGWTSGRAPYNEQFF. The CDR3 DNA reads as TGTGCCAGCAGTGGATGGACTAGCGGGAGGGCCCCCTACAATGAGCAGTTCTTC.

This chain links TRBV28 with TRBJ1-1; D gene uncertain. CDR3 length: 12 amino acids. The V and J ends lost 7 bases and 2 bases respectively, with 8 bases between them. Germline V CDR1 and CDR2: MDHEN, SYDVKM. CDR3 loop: CASKRVNTEAFF. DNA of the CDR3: TGTGCCAGCAAGAGGGTTAACACTGAAGCTTTCTTT.

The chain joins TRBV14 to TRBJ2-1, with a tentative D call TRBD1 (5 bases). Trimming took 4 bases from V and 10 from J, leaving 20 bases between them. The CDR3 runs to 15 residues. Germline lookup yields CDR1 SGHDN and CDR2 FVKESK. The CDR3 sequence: CASSPRRAFSVEQFF. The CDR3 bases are TGTGCCAGCAGCCCCCGCAGGGCCTTCTCTGTGGAGCAGTTCTTC.